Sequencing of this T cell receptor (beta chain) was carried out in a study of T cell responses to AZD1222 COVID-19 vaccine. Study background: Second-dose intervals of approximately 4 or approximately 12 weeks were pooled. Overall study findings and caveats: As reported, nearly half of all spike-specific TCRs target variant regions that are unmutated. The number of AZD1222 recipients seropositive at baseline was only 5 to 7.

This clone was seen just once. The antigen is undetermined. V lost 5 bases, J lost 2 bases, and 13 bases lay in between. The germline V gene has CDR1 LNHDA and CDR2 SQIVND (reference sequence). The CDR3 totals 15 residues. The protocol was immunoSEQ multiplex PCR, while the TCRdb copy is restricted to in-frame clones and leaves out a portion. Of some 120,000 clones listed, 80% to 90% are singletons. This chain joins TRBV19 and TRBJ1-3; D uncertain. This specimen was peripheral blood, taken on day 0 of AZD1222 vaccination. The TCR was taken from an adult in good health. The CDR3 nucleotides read TGTGCCAGTAGTGATTTGGAGGGAACTGGAAACACCATATATTTT. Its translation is CASSDLEGTGNTIYF.